Below are 18 T cell receptor beta chains sequenced from a single sample in a study of blood T cell repertoires in COVID-19. Assay: immunoSEQ multiplex PCR; the TCRdb copy retains only in-frame clones and omits some. The table lists around 200,000 clones, roughly 88% of them singletons. The sample taken for sequencing was peripheral blood. These receptor sequences come from a man in his sixties with acute or convalescent COVID-19.

The V and J genes are TRBV19 and TRBJ2-1, with TRBD1 identical over 9 bases. V dropped 6 bases and J dropped 4; count of bases not matched to a gene: 10. The CDR3 runs to 16 residues. Germline V CDR1 and CDR2: LNHDA, SQIVND (reference sequence). As DNA, the CDR3 is TGTGCCAGTAGCGAAAGACCGGGACAGGGTTACAATGAGCAGTTCTTC. The encoded protein is CASSERPGQGYNEQFF.

This clone was observed a handful of times. This sequence joins TRBV7-2 and TRBJ1-6; 8 positions match TRBD1. The germline CDR1 and CDR2 sequences are SGHTA and FQGNSA. Trimming cost V 5 bases and J 10 bases; bases outside gene matches: 10. The CDR3 length is 15 residues. CDR3 bases: TGTGCCAGCAGCCCCCCTAGACAGGGGAGCTCACCCCTCCACTTT. Amino acids: CASSPPRQGSSPLHF.

The V call is TRBV2, the J call TRBJ2-1; 11 nucleotides align to TRBD2. CDR3 length: 15 residues. CDR1 SNHLY and CDR2 FYNNEI come from the germline V gene. Trimming took 7 bases from V and 8 from J; bases not matched to a gene: 10. CDR3 in amino acids: CASKSTSGSYDEQFF. DNA for the CDR3: TGTGCCAGCAAGTCCACTAGCGGGAGTTACGATGAGCAGTTCTTC.

The chain couples TRBV6-5 to TRBJ1-5; 7 bases align to TRBD1. The germline CDR1 and CDR2 sequences are MNHEY and SVGAGI. J lost 7 bases, V lost 5 bases, and 5 bases had no gene match. CDR3 length equals 13 residues. CDR3 sequence (DNA): TGTGCCAGCAGTACAGGGGATATGCAGCCCCAGCATTTT. Translation: CASSTGDMQPQHF.

As concerns this clone: Other DNA variants within this sample encode the same CDR3. This chain connects TRBV18 to TRBJ2-7; D not certain. Trimming pared 1 base from V and 2 bases from J, leaving 6 bases between. This CDR3 is built from 13 residues. Germline-derived CDR1 and CDR2 are KGHSH and LQKENI. CDR3 DNA sequence: TGTGCCAGCTCACCACTTGTTACCTACGAGCAGTACTTC. Protein: CASSPLVTYEQYF.

This clone was observed a single time. The V and J genes are TRBV7-2 and TRBJ2-7, with 9 bases aligning to TRBD2. Germline V gene data show CDR1 as SGHTA and CDR2 as FQGNSA. V gave up 4 bases and J gave up 0 bases; unmatched junction bases: 13. The CDR3 extends over 18 amino acids. The CDR3 sequence: CASSSGSGRTSTSYEQYF. CDR3 nucleotide sequence: TGTGCCAGCAGCTCAGGGAGCGGGAGGACGTCCACCTCCTACGAGCAGTACTTC.

A remark on this clone: The sample has other DNA sequences that encode this CDR3 too. CDR3 in amino acids: CASSLGGADTQYF. DNA for the CDR3: TGCGCCAGCAGCTTAGGAGGAGCAGATACGCAGTATTTT. The rearrangement links TRBV5-1 to TRBJ2-3, with D tentatively TRBD2 (5 bases). The germline V gene has CDR1 SGHRS and CDR2 YFSETQ. This CDR3 has 13 amino acids. V lost 2 bases and J lost 4, with 8 bases in between.

There are a few counts of this clone. The chain uses TRBV7-2 and TRBJ1-1; D is ambiguous. The CDR3 is made up of 13 amino acids. Trimming shortened V by 4 bases and J by 0 bases, and 6 bases separated the two germline ends. Germline V CDR1 and CDR2: SGHTA, FQGNSA. The DNA for the CDR3 is TGTGCCAGCAGCTCAGACATGAACACTGAAGCTTTCTTT. Protein: CASSSDMNTEAFF. The full variable domain, its missing parts supplied by reference TRBV7-2 and TRBJ1-1, is GAGVSQSPSNKVTEKGKDVELRCDPISGHTALYWYRQSLGQGLEFLIYFQGNSAPDKSGLPSDRFSAERTGGSVSTLTIQRTQQEDSAVYLCASSSDMNTEAFFGQGTRLTVV.

This chain joins TRBV9 and TRBJ1-1; D not resolved. V gave up 1 base and J gave up 1 base, with 8 bases separating them. CDR1 SGDLS and CDR2 YYNGEE come from the germline V gene. This CDR3 spans 14 amino acids. Here the CDR3 DNA reads TGTGCCAGCAGCGTATTTTGCAGGAACACTGAAGCTTTCTTT. It yields the protein CASSVFCRNTEAFF.

The chain links TRBV14 to TRBJ1-1; 10 bases align to TRBD1. This CDR3 is 16 amino acids long. The J segment lost 4 bases and the V segment lost 2 bases, leaving 7 bases of the junction unmatched. Germline V gene data show CDR1 as SGHDN and CDR2 as FVKESK. The CDR3 loop is CASSQPGTGVATEAFF. The CDR3 DNA sequence: TGTGCCAGCAGCCAACCCGGGACAGGGGTAGCCACTGAAGCTTTCTTT. Complete variable domain (other parts from reference TRBV14 and TRBJ1-1): EAGVTQFPSHSVIEKGQTVTLRCDPISGHDNLYWYRRVMGKEIKFLLHFVKESKQDESGMPNNRFLAERTGGTYSTLKVQPAELEDSGVYFCASSQPGTGVATEAFFGQGTRLTVV.

J is TRBJ1-5 and V is TRBV2; no reliable D call. V dropped 4 bases and J dropped 0 bases, with 10 bases sitting between them. The CDR3 spans 15 residues. The germline V gene has CDR1 SNHLY and CDR2 FYNNEI. The DNA of the CDR3 is TGTGCCAGCAGTGGCGGCAGTAATAGCAATCAGCCCCAGCATTTT. Translated, it gives CASSGGSNSNQPQHF.

V is TRBV19 and J is TRBJ2-1; 9 nucleotides align to TRBD1. CDR3 length equals 14 residues. V lost 4 bases, J lost 8 bases, and 6 bases stayed unmatched. Germline-derived CDR1 and CDR2 are LNHDA and SQIVND (reference sequence). The CDR3 DNA is TGTGCCAGTAGTAGAGGGACAGGGCGGGATGAGCAGTTCTTC. Protein product: CASSRGTGRDEQFF.

This chain joins TRBV12-3 or TRBV12-4 and TRBJ2-7; D not certain. CDR3 length equals 12 residues. V was shortened by 0 bases and J by 6 bases, with 6 bases between the two germline ends. In DNA, the CDR3 is TGTGCCAGCAGTTTAGCCGGTACCGAGCAGTACTTC. It yields the protein CASSLAGTEQYF.

The genes are TRBV21-1 and TRBJ1-4; the D call of TRBD1 is as the table states it, not checked on the DNA. TRBV21-1 is annotated as a pseudogene. There are 20 residues in the CDR3. This CDR3 is CASTMVTRQLIFATNEKLFF. The CDR3 DNA is TGTGCCAGCACCATGGTAACGCGACAGCTTATTTTTGCAACTAATGAAAAACTGTTTTTT.

This clone was counted a single time. The J gene is TRBJ2-1, the V gene TRBV5-4, with 11 bases that match TRBD2. The CDR3 contains 14 residues. V lost 9 bases to trimming and J lost 4 bases; unmatched junction nucleotides: 6. CDR1 is SGHNT, CDR2 YYREEE, per germline (reference sequence). CDR3 loop: CATRTSGSYNEQFF. The CDR3 DNA is TGTGCCACGCGAACTAGCGGGAGTTACAATGAGCAGTTCTTC.

The CDR3 DNA reads TGTGCCAGCAGCTGGGGACTAGCGGGAGCGACTGGGGCCAACGTCCTGACTTTC. Protein: CASSWGLAGATGANVLTF. The chain joins TRBV7-8 to TRBJ2-6; 14 nucleotides agree with TRBD2. V lost 4 bases, J lost 2 bases, and 4 bases stayed unmatched. The CDR3 has 18 amino acids. CDR1 and CDR2 from the germline V gene are SGHVS and FQNEAQ.

This clone was seen just once. The chain employs TRBV2 and TRBJ2-5; 10 positions agree with TRBD1. Germline assignment: CDR1 SNHLY and CDR2 FYNNEI. This CDR3 comprises 18 residues. Germline trimming cut 7 bases from V and 7 bases from J; bases unmatched to any gene: 21. The CDR3 reads CASNYLLTSGQGSGTQYF. The CDR3 DNA reads TGTGCCAGCAACTACCTCCTCACGTCGGGACAGGGGTCGGGGACCCAGTACTTC.

The CDR3 DNA sequence: TGTGCCAGCAGCGTAGCTCCCCAGCGGGGGACGGGGGAGCAGTTCTTC. This codes for CASSVAPQRGTGEQFF. This rearrangement joins TRBV9 to TRBJ2-1, with 8 bases aligning to TRBD2. The trim removed 0 bases at V and 10 bases at J, leaving 12 bases unmatched. This CDR3 spans 16 amino acids. CDR1 and CDR2 from the germline V gene are SGDLS and YYNGEE.